Sequencing of this T cell receptor (beta chain) was carried out in a study of regulatory T cells in long-lasting Graves disease. General study results and limits: TCR diversity was lower in persistent than newly diagnosed Graves' disease.

The time point is: newly diagnosed GD, antithyroid drugs for less than 3 months. Isolated PBMC RNA provided the starting material for the TCR library. This clonotype came up a few times. Its specificity is unknown. Building the TCR beta libraries relied on iRepertoire HTBI primers, and CDR3 regions underwent Arm-PCR. In the original workflow: Taken together, the samples had 50 to 70 TRBV and 15 or so TRBJ segments identified. Each CDR3 protein gets one entry after TCRdb re-called the multiplex PCR reads with MiXCR. The V and J calls shown here were made by TCRdb, not taken from the authors' results. The sample records 240,000 or so distinct CDR3 sequences, 20% being singletons. This TCR came from a female donor with Graves disease. The input for sequencing was peripheral blood mononuclear cells (PBMCs), taken at new diagnosis, from a patient treated with antithyroid drugs.

In DNA form, the CDR3 reads TGTGCCAGCAGCTTTCGGGCCACCGGTACTGAAGCTTTCTTT. This encodes CASSFRATGTEAFF. The chain recombines TRBV7-2 with TRBJ1-1; D is uncertain. CDR1 is SGHTA and CDR2 is FQGNSA in the germline V gene. The V end was cut by 3 bases, the J end by 5 bases, with 13 bases between. This CDR3 has 14 amino acids.